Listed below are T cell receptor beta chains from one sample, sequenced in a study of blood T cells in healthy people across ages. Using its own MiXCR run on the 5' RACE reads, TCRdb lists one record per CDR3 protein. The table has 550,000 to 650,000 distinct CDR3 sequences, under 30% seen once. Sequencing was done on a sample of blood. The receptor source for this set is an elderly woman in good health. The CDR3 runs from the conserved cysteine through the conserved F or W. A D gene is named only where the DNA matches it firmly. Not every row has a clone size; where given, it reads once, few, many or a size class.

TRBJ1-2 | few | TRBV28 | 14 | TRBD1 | TGTGCCAGCAAACGACAGGGAACTAACTATGGCTACACCTTC | CASKRQGTNYGYTF
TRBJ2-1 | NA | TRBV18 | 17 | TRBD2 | TGTGCCAGCTCACCCCCAACCAGCGGGGTAGCCTACAATGAGCAGTTCTTC | CASSPPTSGVAYNEQFF
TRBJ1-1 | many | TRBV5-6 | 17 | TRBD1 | TGTGCCAGCAGCTTGCGTGGGACAGGGCATATGAACACTGAAGCTTTCTTT | CASSLRGTGHMNTEAFF
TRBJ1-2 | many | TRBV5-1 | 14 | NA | TGCGCCAGCAGCCCGGCTAGGGGTCTGGAAGGCTACACCTTC | CASSPARGLEGYTF
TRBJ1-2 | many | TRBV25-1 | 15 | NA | TGTGCCAGCAGTGAATACCCCGGCAGCCACTATGGCTACACCTTC | CASSEYPGSHYGYTF
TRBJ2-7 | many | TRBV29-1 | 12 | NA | TGCAGCGTTGTTGTGGGGGGGCACGAGCAGTACTTC | CSVVVGGHEQYF
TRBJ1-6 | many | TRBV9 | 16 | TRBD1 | TGTGCCAGCAGCGTAGAGGGAGGGACAGGATATTCACCCCTCCACTTT | CASSVEGGTGYSPLHF
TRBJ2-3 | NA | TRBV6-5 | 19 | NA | TGTGCCAGCAGTTACTGGATTCCAGGGGATTTAGGTAGCACAGATACGCAGTATTTT | CASSYWIPGDLGSTDTQYF
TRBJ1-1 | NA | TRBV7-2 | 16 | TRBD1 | TGTGCCGGCAGCTCCCGGGACAGGGGAATGAACACTGAAGCTTTCTTT | CAGSSRDRGMNTEAFF
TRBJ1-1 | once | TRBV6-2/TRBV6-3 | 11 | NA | TGTGCCAGCAGTCAGCACGCTGAAGCTTTCTTT | CASSQHAEAFF
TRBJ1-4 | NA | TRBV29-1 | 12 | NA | TGCAGCGGACTCCATACTAATGAAAAACTGTTTTTT | CSGLHTNEKLFF
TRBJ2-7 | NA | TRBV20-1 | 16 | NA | TGCAGTGCTAGAGATGAAGGGGCCCTTTCGCTCTACGAGCAGTACTTC | CSARDEGALSLYEQYF
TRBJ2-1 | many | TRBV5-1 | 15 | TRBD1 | TGCGCCAGCAGCGTATCACAGGGGTCCTACAATGAGCAGTTCTTC | CASSVSQGSYNEQFF
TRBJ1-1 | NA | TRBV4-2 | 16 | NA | TGTGCCAGCAGCCAAGAACCCATCGTTTCAAACACTGAAGCTTTCTTT | CASSQEPIVSNTEAFF
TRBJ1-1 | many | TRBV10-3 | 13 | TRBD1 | TGTGCCATCAGGGGACAGGGAGGGACTGAAGCTTTCTTT | CAIRGQGGTEAFF
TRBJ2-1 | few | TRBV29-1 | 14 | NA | TGCAGCGTATCCCGGCCACCTGTTTTAGATGAGCAGTTCTTC | CSVSRPPVLDEQFF
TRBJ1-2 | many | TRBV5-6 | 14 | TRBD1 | TGTGCCAGCAGCTTCAGGGGGCAGTTCTATGGCTACACCTTC | CASSFRGQFYGYTF
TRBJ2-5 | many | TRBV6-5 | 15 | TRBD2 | TGTGCCAGCAGTACCCTACTAGCGGGGGGCGAGACCCAGTACTTC | CASSTLLAGGETQYF
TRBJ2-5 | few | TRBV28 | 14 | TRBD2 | TGTGCCATCCGTAGCGGGGGGCCGGGAGAGACCCAGTACTTC | CAIRSGGPGETQYF
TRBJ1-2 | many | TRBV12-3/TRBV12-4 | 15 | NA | TGTGCCAGCAGCACCCAACCCTTAGCTAACTATGGCTACACCTTC | CASSTQPLANYGYTF
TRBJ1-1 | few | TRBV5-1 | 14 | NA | TGCGCCAGCAGCTTGGACAGCTCGAACACTGAAGCTTTCTTT | CASSLDSSNTEAFF
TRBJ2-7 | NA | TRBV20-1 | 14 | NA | TGCAGTGCTAGAGGCGGAGTTGGCTCCTACGAGCAGTACTTC | CSARGGVGSYEQYF
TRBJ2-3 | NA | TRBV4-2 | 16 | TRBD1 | TGTGCCAGCAGCCAAGATCTAACAGGGGGCGCAGATACGCAGTATTTT | CASSQDLTGGADTQYF
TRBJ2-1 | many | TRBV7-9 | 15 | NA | TGTGCCAGCAGGGAGGGCAAAAGCTCCTACAATGAGCAGTTCTTC | CASREGKSSYNEQFF
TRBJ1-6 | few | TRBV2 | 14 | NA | TGTGCCAGCAGGGGCAGGTCCTATAATTCACCCCTCCACTTT | CASRGRSYNSPLHF
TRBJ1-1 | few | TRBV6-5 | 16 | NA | TGTGCCAGCAGTAGGGGGGTGATGGGAATGAACACTGAAGCTTTCTTT | CASSRGVMGMNTEAFF
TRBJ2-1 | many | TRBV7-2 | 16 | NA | TGTGCCAGCAGCTTAGCAGGGGTGGGGGCCTACAATGAGCAGTTCTTC | CASSLAGVGAYNEQFF
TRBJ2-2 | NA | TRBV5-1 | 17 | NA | TGCGCCAGCAGCTTGGTCCCGGGTCCGGGGAACACCGGGGAGCTGTTTTTT | CASSLVPGPGNTGELFF
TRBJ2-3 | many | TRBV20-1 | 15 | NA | TGCAGTGCTAGAAGGGGAGGGGGGGCCACAGATACGCAGTATTTT | CSARRGGGATDTQYF
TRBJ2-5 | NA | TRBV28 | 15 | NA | TGTGCCAGCAGTTCTCCGGGATCCCAACAAGAGACCCAGTACTTC | CASSSPGSQQETQYF